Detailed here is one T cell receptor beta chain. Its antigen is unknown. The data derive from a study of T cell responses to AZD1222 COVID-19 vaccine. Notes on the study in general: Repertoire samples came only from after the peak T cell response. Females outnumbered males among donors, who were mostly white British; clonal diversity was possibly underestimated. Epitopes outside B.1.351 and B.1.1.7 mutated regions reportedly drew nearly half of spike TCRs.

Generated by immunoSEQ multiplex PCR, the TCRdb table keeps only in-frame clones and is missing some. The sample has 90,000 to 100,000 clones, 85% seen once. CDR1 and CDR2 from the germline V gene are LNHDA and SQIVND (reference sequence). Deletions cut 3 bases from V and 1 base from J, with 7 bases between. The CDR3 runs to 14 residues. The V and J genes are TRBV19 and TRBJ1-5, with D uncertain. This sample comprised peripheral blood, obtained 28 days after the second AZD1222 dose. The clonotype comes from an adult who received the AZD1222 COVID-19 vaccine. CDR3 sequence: CASSMALSNQPQHF. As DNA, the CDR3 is TGTGCCAGTAGTATGGCCCTAAGCAATCAGCCCCAGCATTTT.